These 5 T cell receptor beta chains originate from one sample sequenced in a study of CD8 T cells in Susac syndrome. Reverse transcription of about 0.5 to 1 ug RNA used random hexamers. TCRdb redid the calling of the immunoSEQ multiplex PCR reads with MiXCR, one entry per CDR3 protein. Among around 200,000 distinct CDR3 sequences listed, 85% to 95% were seen once. The specimen was CD4+ T cells from PBMCs. These receptors all stem from a human donor in good health.

V is TRBV10-3 and J is TRBJ2-2; a weak D match, TRBD1 (6 bases). Per the germline V gene, CDR1 is ENHRY and CDR2 is SYGVKD. This CDR3 is 14 amino acids long. The ends were cut back, 11 bases at V and 5 bases at J, with 18 bases in the middle. CDR3 amino acids: CACRNRDGTGELFF. CDR3 nucleotide sequence: TGTGCCTGCAGAAACAGGGATGGTACCGGGGAGCTGTTTTTT.

V and J are TRBV15 and TRBJ1-6; D not certain. The V and J ends lost 1 base and 11 bases respectively, with 9 bases between them. The CDR3 totals 13 residues. Germline-derived CDR1 and CDR2 are LNHNV and YYDKDF (reference sequence). CDR3 sequence: CATSRGSVPPLHF. The CDR3 DNA reads TGTGCCACCAGCAGAGGCTCCGTGCCACCCCTCCACTTT. Filled out from reference TRBV15 and TRBJ1-6, the complete variable domain reads DAMVIQNPRYQVTQFGKPVTLSCSQTLNHNVMYWYQQKSSQAPKLLFHYYDKDFNNEADTPDNFQSRRPNTSFCFLDIRSPGLGDTAMYLCATSRGSVPPLHFGNGTRLTVT.

This rearrangement joins TRBV29-1 to TRBJ2-3, with TRBD1 as a possible D gene (5 bases). The CDR3 runs 13 residues. The germline V gene encodes CDR1 SQVTM and CDR2 ANQGSEA. V lost 3 bases to trimming and J lost 5 bases, with 12 bases between them. CDR3 region: CSVDKLGQDTQYF. The DNA for the CDR3 is TGCAGCGTTGATAAGCTAGGACAAGATACGCAGTATTTT.

DNA of the CDR3: TGCAGCGTTGAAGTGGGACAGAACACCGGGGAGCTGTTTTTT. Its translation is CSVEVGQNTGELFF. V usage is TRBV29-1 and J usage is TRBJ2-2; possible D gene TRBD1, 6 bases. Per the germline V gene, CDR1 is SQVTM and CDR2 is ANQGSEA. The CDR3 runs 14 residues. V shed 1 base and J shed 1 base, with 7 bases lying between them.

The chain combines TRBV10-3 with TRBJ2-7; D unclear. This CDR3 comprises 12 residues. Trimming removed 4 bases at V and 7 bases at J, with 11 bases between. In germline, CDR1 is ENHRY, CDR2 SYGVKD. Here the CDR3 DNA reads TGTGCCATCAGTGTCGGTCGAGTGGAGCAGTACTTC. Translating it yields CAISVGRVEQYF.